A single sample is the source of the 15 T cell receptor beta chains below, sequenced in a study of T cell responses to AZD1222 COVID-19 vaccine. The assay was immunoSEQ multiplex PCR, and TCRdb's table has in-frame clones only and misses some. In the table there are approximately 60,000 clones, 70% to 90% of which are singletons. The starting material was peripheral blood, obtained on day 0 of AZD1222 vaccination. Every receptor here comes from an adult in good health.

This clone occurred a few times. The genes are TRBV7-8 and TRBJ2-1; 11 bases align to TRBD2. Germline CDR1 is SGHVS and CDR2 is FQNEAQ. The CDR3 sequence is 21 residues long. Trimming took 1 base from V and 6 from J; bases not matched to a gene: 20. CDR3 nucleotides: TGTGCCAGCAGCTTAGGCCGTCGTAGCGGGAGGGCCTTGGGGCCCTCCAATGAGCAGTTCTTC. The encoded protein is CASSLGRRSGRALGPSNEQFF.

V gene TRBV6-6 combines with J gene TRBJ1-4; TRBD1 is a possible D gene (5 bases). The CDR3 covers 13 residues. V was trimmed by 9 bases and J by 5 bases, leaving 13 bases between them. Per germline, CDR1 MNHNY and CDR2 SVGAGI (reference sequence). Written as DNA, the CDR3 is TGTGCCAGTATGGGGACGGGGAATGAAAAACTGTTTTTT. It translates to CASMGTGNEKLFF.

The chain links TRBV7-3 to TRBJ2-1, with 9 bases fitting TRBD2. Trimming at V came to 0 bases and at J to 11 bases, leaving 11 bases not matched to a gene. This CDR3 spans 16 amino acids. CDR1 and CDR2 (germline): SGHTA, FQGTGA. The CDR3 region is CASSLTGSGSSGQQFF. The CDR3 DNA reads as TGTGCCAGCAGCTTAACGGGTAGCGGGAGTAGTGGGCAGCAGTTCTTC. Complete variable domain (other parts from reference TRBV7-3 and TRBJ2-1): GAGVSQTPSNKVTEKGKYVELRCDPISGHTALYWYRQSLGQGPEFLIYFQGTGAADDSGLPNDRFFAVRPEGSVSTLKIQRTERGDSAVYLCASSLTGSGSSGQQFFGPGTRLTVL.

This chain uses TRBV19 with TRBJ2-7, with 10 bases fitting TRBD1. After removal of 7 bases from V and 5 bases from J, the junction contained 14 bases not matched to a gene. The CDR3 loop spans 16 amino acids. The germline CDR1 and CDR2 sequences are LNHDA and SQIVND (reference sequence). The CDR3 sequence is CASKGRHRDRGDEQYF. CDR3 nucleotide sequence: TGTGCCAGTAAGGGGAGACACCGGGACAGGGGCGACGAGCAGTACTTC.

V and J are TRBV28 and TRBJ2-1, with TRBD2 matching over 8 bases. The CDR3 covers 16 residues. Trimming at V came to 7 bases and at J to 7 bases, leaving 15 bases not matched to a gene. The germline V gene has CDR1 MDHEN and CDR2 SYDVKM. The CDR3 loop is CASTISGLGLVNEQFF. CDR3 nucleotides: TGTGCCAGCACTATTTCGGGACTAGGGCTTGTGAATGAGCAGTTCTTC. Combining the CDR3 with reference TRBV28 and TRBJ2-1 gives the whole variable domain DVKVTQSSRYLVKRTGEKVFLECVQDMDHENMFWYRQDPGLGLRLIYFSYDVKMKEKGDIPEGYSVSREKKERFSLILESASTNQTSMYLCASTISGLGLVNEQFFGPGTRLTVL.

This clone was detected only once. The chain has TRBV6-5 and TRBJ1-5, with unresolved D. Trimming stripped 7 bases from V and 7 bases from J, with 17 bases between. Per the germline V gene, CDR1 is MNHEY and CDR2 is SVGAGI. CDR3 size: 14 residues. The CDR3 here is CASTVHGGVQPQHF. The CDR3 bases are TGTGCCAGCACCGTACATGGTGGGGTGCAGCCCCAGCATTTT.

V and J are TRBV5-4 and TRBJ1-1; a weak D match, TRBD1 (6 bases). CDR1 is SGHNT and CDR2 is YYREEE in the germline V gene (reference sequence). Trimming took off 4 bases at V and 6 bases at J, with 22 bases between the two ends. There are 16 residues in the CDR3. In DNA, the CDR3 is TGTGCCAGCAGCCGACTCCGAGGACAGCCTTTTGCTGAAGCTTTCTTT. Its protein is CASSRLRGQPFAEAFF.

The chain employs TRBV24-1 and TRBJ1-5; D call uncertain. V was cut by 5 bases and J by 3 bases, with 7 bases left in between. Germline loops: CDR1 KGHDR, CDR2 SFDVKD. The CDR3 extends over 13 amino acids. The CDR3 spells CATSVASNQPQHF. The CDR3 bases are TGTGCCACCAGTGTCGCTTCCAATCAGCCCCAGCATTTT.

The V gene is TRBV11-3, the J gene TRBJ2-1, with D possibly matching TRBD1 (5 bases). The germline V gene encodes CDR1 SGHNT and CDR2 YENEEA. V was clipped by 2 bases and J by 6 bases, with 11 bases between them. The length of the CDR3 is 14 residues. The CDR3 sequence: CASSLRQSVNEQFF. In DNA form, the CDR3 reads TGTGCCAGCAGCTTAAGACAGTCTGTCAATGAGCAGTTCTTC.

This chain connects TRBV2 to TRBJ1-5, with D perhaps TRBD1 (6 bases). Germline V CDR1 and CDR2: SNHLY, FYNNEI. Trimming took 6 bases from V and 4 from J, leaving 13 bases between them. The CDR3 has 14 amino acids. DNA for the CDR3: TGTGCCAGCAGGACGGACAGTTCAAATCAGCCCCAGCATTTT. This codes for CASRTDSSNQPQHF.

This clone appeared a single time. V and J are TRBV5-5 and TRBJ2-3; no firm D call. The CDR3 totals 17 residues. The ends were cut back, 3 bases at V and 1 base at J, with 18 bases in the middle. Looked up from germline, CDR1 is SGHKS and CDR2 is YYEKEE (reference sequence). The DNA of the CDR3 is TGTGCCAGCAGCTCACCTCTTCTGGGCAGCCGCACAGATACGCAGTATTTT. Its protein is CASSSPLLGSRTDTQYF.

This clone occurred once. The chain employs TRBV4-2 and TRBJ1-1, with D perhaps TRBD1 (6 bases). V was shortened by 8 bases and J by 1 base, with 26 bases between the two germline ends. Germline loops: CDR1 LGHNA, CDR2 YNFKEQ. The CDR3 runs to 18 residues. The CDR3 here is CASDKAGGAGWKNTEAFF. The CDR3, as DNA: TGTGCCAGCGACAAGGCGGGGGGCGCCGGGTGGAAGAACACTGAAGCTTTCTTT.

The chain combines TRBV10-3 with TRBJ2-3; D is ambiguous. V was shortened by 2 bases and J by 0 bases, with 24 bases between the two germline ends. The CDR3 is 20 residues long. Per the germline V gene, CDR1 is ENHRY and CDR2 is SYGVKD. The CDR3 DNA follows: TGTGCCATCAGTGAGCCGATGGCCGGCTTAGCCCCATCTAGCACAGATACGCAGTATTTT. It translates to CAISEPMAGLAPSSTDTQYF.

The chain is built from TRBV3-1 (or the pseudogene TRBV3-2) and TRBJ2-2; D remains ambiguous. The germline V and J ends were trimmed by 7 bases and 0 bases, with 6 bases remaining between them. This CDR3 contains 13 residues. In germline, CDR1 is LGHDT, CDR2 YNNKEL (reference sequence). The CDR3 DNA sequence: TGTGCCAGCATCGCGTCGAACACCGGGGAGCTGTTTTTT. This codes for CASIASNTGELFF.

J is TRBJ2-1 and V is TRBV25-1, with D perhaps matching TRBD2 (6 bases). V was cut by 5 bases and J by 5 bases, with 13 bases left in between. This CDR3 is 14 amino acids long. The germline CDR1 and CDR2 sequences are MGHDK and SYGVNS. CDR3 sequence: CASSSSGFNNEQFF. The CDR3 DNA follows: TGTGCCAGCAGTTCCAGCGGGTTCAACAATGAGCAGTTCTTC.